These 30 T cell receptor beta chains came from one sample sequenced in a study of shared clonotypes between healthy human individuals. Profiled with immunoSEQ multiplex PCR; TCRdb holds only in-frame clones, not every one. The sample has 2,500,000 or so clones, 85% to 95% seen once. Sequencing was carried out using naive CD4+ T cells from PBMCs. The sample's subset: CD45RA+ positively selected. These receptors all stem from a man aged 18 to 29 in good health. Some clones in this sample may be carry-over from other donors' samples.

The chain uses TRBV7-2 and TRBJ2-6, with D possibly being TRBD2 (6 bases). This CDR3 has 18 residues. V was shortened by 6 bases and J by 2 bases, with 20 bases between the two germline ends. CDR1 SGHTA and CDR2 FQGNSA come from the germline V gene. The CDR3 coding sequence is TGTGCCAGCAGTCCCTTGGGGGGAGCCAGGACTGGGGCCAACGTCCTGACTTTC. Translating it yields CASSPLGGARTGANVLTF.

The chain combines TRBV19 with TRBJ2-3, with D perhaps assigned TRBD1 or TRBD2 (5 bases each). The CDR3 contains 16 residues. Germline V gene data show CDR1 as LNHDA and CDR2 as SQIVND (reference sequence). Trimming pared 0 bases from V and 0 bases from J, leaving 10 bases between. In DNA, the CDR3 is TGTGCCAGTAGTATAGAGGGACGTACCAGCACAGATACGCAGTATTTT. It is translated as CASSIEGRTSTDTQYF.

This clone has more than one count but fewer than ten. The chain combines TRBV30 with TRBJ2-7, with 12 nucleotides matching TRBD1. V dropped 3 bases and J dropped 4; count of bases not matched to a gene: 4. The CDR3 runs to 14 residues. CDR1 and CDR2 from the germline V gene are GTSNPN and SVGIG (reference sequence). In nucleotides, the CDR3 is TGTGCCTGGAGCCGGGACAGGGGGCGATACGAGCAGTACTTC. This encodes CAWSRDRGRYEQYF.

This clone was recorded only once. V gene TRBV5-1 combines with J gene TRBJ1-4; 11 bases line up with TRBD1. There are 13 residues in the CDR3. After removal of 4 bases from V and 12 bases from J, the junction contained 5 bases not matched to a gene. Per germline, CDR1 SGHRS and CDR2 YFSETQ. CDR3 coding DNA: TGCGCCAGCAGCCTGGACAGGGGGCAGGAACTGTTTTTT. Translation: CASSLDRGQELFF.

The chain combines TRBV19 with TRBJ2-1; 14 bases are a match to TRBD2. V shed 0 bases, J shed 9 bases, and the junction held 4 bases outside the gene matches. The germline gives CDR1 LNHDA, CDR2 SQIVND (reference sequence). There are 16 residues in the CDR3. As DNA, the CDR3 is TGTGCCAGTAGTATAGAGGGACTAGCGGGAGAGGGTGAGCAGTTCTTC. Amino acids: CASSIEGLAGEGEQFF.

The CDR3 region is CASSYAVAGVYEQYF. The CDR3 DNA is TGTGCCAGCAGTTACGCTGTAGCGGGAGTCTACGAGCAGTACTTC. J is TRBJ2-5 and V is TRBV6-5; 9 bases align to TRBD2. The last part of the DNA fits TRBJ2-7 better; the J call may be wrong. The CDR3 is 15 residues long. Germline V gene lookup returns CDR1 MNHEY and CDR2 SVGAGI.

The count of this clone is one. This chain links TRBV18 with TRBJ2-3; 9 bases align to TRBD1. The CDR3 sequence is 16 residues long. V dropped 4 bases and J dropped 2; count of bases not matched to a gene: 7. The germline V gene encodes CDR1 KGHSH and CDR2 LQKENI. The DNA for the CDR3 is TGTGCCAGCTCACGCCAGGACAGGGGTTTCACAGATACGCAGTATTTT. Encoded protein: CASSRQDRGFTDTQYF.

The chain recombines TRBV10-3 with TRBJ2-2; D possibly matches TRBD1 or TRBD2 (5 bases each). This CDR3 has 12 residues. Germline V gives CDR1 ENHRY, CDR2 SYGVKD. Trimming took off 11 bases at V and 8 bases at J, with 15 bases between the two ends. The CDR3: CAAGSGPGELFF. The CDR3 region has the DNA TGTGCCGCGGGTTCAGGGCCGGGGGAGCTGTTTTTT.

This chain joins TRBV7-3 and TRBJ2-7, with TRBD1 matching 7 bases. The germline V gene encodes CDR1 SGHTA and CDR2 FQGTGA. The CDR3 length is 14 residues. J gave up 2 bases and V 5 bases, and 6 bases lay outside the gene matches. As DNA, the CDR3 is TGTGCCAGCAGCCCGACAGGGAACACCTACGAGCAGTACTTC. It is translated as CASSPTGNTYEQYF.

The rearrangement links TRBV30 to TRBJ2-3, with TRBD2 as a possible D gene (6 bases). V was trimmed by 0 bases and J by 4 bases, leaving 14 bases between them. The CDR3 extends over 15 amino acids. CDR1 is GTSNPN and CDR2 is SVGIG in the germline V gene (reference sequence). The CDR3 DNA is TGTGCCTGGAGTGTGGGACTGGGGGATGCAGATACGCAGTATTTT. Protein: CAWSVGLGDADTQYF.

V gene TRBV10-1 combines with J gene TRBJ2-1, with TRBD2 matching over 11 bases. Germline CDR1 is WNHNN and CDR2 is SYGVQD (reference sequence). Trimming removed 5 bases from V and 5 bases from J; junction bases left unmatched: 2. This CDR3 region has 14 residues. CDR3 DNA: TGCGCCAGCAGTTTAGCGGGAGGGGACAATGAGCAGTTCTTC. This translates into CASSLAGGDNEQFF.

The CDR3 sequence is CASSLLGGDTDTQYF. CDR3 coding DNA: TGTGCCAGCAGCTTATTAGGTGGCGACACAGATACGCAGTATTTT. The rearrangement uses TRBV7-3 and TRBJ2-3; D remains ambiguous. Trimming took off 2 bases at V and 2 bases at J, with 11 bases between the two ends. CDR3 length: 15 amino acids. Germline lookup yields CDR1 SGHTA and CDR2 FQGTGA.

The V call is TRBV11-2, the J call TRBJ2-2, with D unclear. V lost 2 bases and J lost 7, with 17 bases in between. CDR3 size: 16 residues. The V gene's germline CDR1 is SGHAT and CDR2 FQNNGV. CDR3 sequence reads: CASSLLPLDVGGELFF. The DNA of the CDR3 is TGTGCCAGCAGCTTACTCCCACTGGACGTAGGCGGGGAGCTGTTTTTT.

The DNA for the CDR3 is TGCGCCAGCAGCTCCAGTGAGACCCAGTACTTC. Its protein product is CASSSSETQYF. This rearrangement joins TRBV5-1 to TRBJ2-5; D is unclear. Germline CDR1 reads SGHRS; CDR2 reads YFSETQ. The CDR3 runs 11 residues. Trimming shortened V by 3 bases and J by 5 bases, and 5 bases separated the two germline ends.

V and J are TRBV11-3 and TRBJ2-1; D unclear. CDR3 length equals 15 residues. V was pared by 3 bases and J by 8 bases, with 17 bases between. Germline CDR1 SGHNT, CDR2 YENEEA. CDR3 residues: CASSFGLSPRDEQFF. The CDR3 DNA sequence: TGTGCCAGCAGCTTCGGTCTTAGCCCCCGGGATGAGCAGTTCTTC.

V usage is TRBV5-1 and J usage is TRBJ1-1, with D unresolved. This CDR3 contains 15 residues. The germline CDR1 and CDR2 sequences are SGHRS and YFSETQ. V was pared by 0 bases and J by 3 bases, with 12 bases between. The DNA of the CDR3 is TGCGCCAGCAGCTTGGCGCCGGAGGGAGACACTGAAGCTTTCTTT. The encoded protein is CASSLAPEGDTEAFF.

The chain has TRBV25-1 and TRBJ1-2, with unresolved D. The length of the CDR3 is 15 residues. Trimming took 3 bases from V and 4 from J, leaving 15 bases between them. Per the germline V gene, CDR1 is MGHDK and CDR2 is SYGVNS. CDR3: CASSDSTLARYGYTF. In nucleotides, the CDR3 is TGTGCCAGCAGTGATTCTACTCTGGCGCGCTATGGCTACACCTTC.

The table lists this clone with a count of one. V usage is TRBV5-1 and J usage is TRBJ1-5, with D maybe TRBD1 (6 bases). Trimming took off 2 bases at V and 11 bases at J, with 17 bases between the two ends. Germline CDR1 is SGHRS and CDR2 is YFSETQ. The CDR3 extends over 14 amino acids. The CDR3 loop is CASSLAGAGDTQHF. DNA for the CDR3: TGCGCCAGCAGCTTAGCAGGGGCAGGGGATACCCAGCATTTT.

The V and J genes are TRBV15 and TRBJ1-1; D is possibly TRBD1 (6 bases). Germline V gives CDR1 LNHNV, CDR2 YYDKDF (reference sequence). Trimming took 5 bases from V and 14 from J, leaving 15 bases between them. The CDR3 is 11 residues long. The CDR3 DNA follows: TGTGCCACCAGCGCGCACAGGGAATCCTTCTTT. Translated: CATSAHRESFF.

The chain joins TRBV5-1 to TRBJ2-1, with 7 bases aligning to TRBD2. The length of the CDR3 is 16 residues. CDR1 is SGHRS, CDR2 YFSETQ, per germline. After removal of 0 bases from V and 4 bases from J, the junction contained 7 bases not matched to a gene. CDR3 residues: CASSLGGAGIYNEQFF. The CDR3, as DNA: TGCGCCAGCAGCTTGGGTGGAGCGGGAATTTACAATGAGCAGTTCTTC. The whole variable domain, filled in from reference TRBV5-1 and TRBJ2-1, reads KAGVTQTPRYLIKTRGQQVTLSCSPISGHRSVSWYQQTPGQGLQFLFEYFSETQRNKGNFPGRFSGRQFSNSRSEMNVSTLELGDSALYLCASSLGGAGIYNEQFFGPGTRLTVL.

CDR3 sequence reads: CASSSMFSGRGSTDTQYF. The CDR3 nucleotides read TGCGCCAGCAGCTCTATGTTTAGCGGGAGGGGGAGCACAGATACGCAGTATTTT. V usage is TRBV5-1 and J usage is TRBJ2-3, with 11 bases identical to TRBD2. This CDR3 spans 18 amino acids. The V and J ends lost 3 bases and 0 bases, in that order; junction bases with no gene match: 9. The V gene's germline CDR1 is SGHRS and CDR2 YFSETQ.

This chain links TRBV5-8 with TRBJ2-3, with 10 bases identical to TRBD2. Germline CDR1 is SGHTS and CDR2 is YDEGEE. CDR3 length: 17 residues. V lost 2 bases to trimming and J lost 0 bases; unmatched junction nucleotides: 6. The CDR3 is CASSFPGLAFSTDTQYF. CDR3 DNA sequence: TGTGCCAGCAGCTTTCCGGGACTAGCGTTTAGCACAGATACGCAGTATTTT. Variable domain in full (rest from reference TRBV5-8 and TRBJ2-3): EAGVTQSPTHLIKTRGQQATLRCSPISGHTSVYWYQQALGLGLQFLLWYDEGEERNRGNFPPRFSGRQFPNYSSELNVNALELEDSALYLCASSFPGLAFSTDTQYFGPGTRLTVL.

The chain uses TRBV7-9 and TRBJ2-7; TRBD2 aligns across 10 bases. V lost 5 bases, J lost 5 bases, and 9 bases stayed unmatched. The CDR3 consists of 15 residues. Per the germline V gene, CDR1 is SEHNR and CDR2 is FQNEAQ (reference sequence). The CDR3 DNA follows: TGTGCCAGCAGCCCCCGGGGTAGCGGGAGGAACGAGCAGTACTTC. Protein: CASSPRGSGRNEQYF.

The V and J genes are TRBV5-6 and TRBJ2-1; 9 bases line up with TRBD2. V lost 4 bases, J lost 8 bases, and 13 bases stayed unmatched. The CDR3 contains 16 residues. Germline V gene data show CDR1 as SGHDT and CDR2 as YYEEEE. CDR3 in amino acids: CASSPGVAGAGYEQFF. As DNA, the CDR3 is TGTGCCAGCAGCCCGGGGGTAGCGGGAGCGGGCTATGAGCAGTTCTTC. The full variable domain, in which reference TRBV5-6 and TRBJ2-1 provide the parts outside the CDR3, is DAGVTQSPTHLIKTRGQQVTLRCSPKSGHDTVSWYQQALGQGPQFIFQYYEEEERQRGNFPDRFSGHQFPNYSSELNVNALLLGDSALYLCASSPGVAGAGYEQFFGPGTRLTVL.

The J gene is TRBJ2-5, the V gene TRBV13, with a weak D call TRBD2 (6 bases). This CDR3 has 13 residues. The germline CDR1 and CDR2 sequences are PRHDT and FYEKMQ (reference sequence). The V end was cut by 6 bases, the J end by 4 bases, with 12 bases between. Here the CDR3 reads CASRLRELETQYF. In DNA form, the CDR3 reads TGTGCCAGCAGACTTCGGGAGTTAGAGACCCAGTACTTC.

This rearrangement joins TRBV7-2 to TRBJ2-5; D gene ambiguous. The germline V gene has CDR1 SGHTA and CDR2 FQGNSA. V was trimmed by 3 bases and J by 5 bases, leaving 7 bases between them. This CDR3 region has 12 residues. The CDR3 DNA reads TGTGCCAGCAGCTTCTCATCGGAGACCCAGTACTTC. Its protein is CASSFSSETQYF.

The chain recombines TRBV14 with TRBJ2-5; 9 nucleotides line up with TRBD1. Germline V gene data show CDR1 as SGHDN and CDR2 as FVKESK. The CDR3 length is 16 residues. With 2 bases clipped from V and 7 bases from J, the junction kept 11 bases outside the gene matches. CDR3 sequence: CASSQLPGQGAGTQYF. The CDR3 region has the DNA TGTGCCAGCAGCCAATTACCGGGACAGGGAGCGGGGACCCAGTACTTC. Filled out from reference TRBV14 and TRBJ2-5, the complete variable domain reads EAGVTQFPSHSVIEKGQTVTLRCDPISGHDNLYWYRRVMGKEIKFLLHFVKESKQDESGMPNNRFLAERTGGTYSTLKVQPAELEDSGVYFCASSQLPGQGAGTQYFGPGTRLLVL.

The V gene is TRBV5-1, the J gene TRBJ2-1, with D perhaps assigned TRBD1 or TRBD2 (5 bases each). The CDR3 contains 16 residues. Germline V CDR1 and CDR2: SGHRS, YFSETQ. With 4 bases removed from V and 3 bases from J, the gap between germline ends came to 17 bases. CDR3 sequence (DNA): TGCGCCAGCAGCATATCCGGGACGAACCTCTACAATGAGCAGTTCTTC. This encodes CASSISGTNLYNEQFF.

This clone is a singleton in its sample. In DNA form, the CDR3 reads TGTGCCAGCAGCCCCCCTGGGACTACAAAAAACATTCAGTACTTC. Translation gives CASSPPGTTKNIQYF. V usage is TRBV7-2 and J usage is TRBJ2-4; 7 bases agree with TRBD2. Trimming removed 5 bases from V and 4 bases from J; junction bases left unmatched: 8. The CDR3 has 15 amino acids. Germline V gene sequence: CDR1 SGHTA, CDR2 FQGNSA.

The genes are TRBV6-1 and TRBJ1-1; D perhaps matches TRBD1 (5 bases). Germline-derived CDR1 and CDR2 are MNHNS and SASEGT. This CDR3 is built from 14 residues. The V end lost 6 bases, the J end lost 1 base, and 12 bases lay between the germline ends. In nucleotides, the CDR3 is TGTGCCAGCAGCCCTGTCGGGGCGAACACTGAAGCTTTCTTT. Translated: CASSPVGANTEAFF.